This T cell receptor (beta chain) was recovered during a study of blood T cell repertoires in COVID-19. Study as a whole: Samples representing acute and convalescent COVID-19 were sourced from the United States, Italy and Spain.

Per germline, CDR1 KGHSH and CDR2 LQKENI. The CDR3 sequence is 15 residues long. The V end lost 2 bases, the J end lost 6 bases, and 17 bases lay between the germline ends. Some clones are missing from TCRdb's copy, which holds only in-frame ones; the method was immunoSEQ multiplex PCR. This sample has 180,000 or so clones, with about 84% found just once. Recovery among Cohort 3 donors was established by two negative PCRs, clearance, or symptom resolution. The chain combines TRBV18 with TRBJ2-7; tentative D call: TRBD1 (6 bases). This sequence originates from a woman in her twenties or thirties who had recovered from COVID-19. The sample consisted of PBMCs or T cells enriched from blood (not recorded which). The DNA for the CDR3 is TGTGCCAGCTCACCATCGGAGACAGGCCTGTTCGAGCAGTACTTC. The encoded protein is CASSPSETGLFEQYF.